The following is a T cell receptor beta chain sequence with its context. Its antigen is undetermined. This sample is drawn from a study of vaccination effects on CD4 cells after COVID-19. The CDR3 loop spans 13 amino acids. CDR1 and CDR2 from the germline V gene are MNHNS and SASEGT. The V gene lost 2 bases and the J gene lost 6 bases, with 8 bases spanning the gap. Peptide-pool stimulation followed by sequencing identified expanded antigen-specific CD4+ clonotypes in the ViraFEST assay. On day 10 of culture, CD4+ T cells were separated out. Vaccinees lacked prior SARS-CoV-2 infection and tested negative for nucleocapsid antibodies. Produced via immunoSEQ multiplex PCR; TCRdb's table is partial and in-frame only. The table lists 37,000 or so clones, about three fifths of them singletons. Study-wide findings and caveats: Healthy vaccinees showed cross-reactivity with common cold coronaviruses in only 1 of 255 vaccine-induced clones. Clones from infection and from vaccination both contracted markedly late after vaccination. The study dataset contains few convalescent patients and includes no early post-infection timepoints.

V gene TRBV6-1 combines with J gene TRBJ1-5; D is uncertain. Sequences were derived from CD4+ T cells from PBMCs cultured with HCoV-OC43 spike peptides, sampled before COVID-19 vaccination. Subset defined: HCoV-OC43 spike overlapping peptide pool stimulation. This clonotype was obtained from a human donor who received a COVID-19 vaccine. In nucleotides, the CDR3 is TGTGCCAGCAGTGAAAGGGATTCTCAGCCCCAGCATTTT. Its protein product is CASSERDSQPQHF.